The 15 T cell receptor beta chains given below trace back to one sample, sequenced in a study of blood T cell repertoires in COVID-19. This table comes from immunoSEQ multiplex PCR, and its TCRdb copy is limited to in-frame clones, with some not included. The sample consists of fewer than 250,000 clones, under 90% of them appearing once. The sequenced material came from peripheral blood. Receptors originate from a man in his fifties or sixties with acute or convalescent COVID-19.

This sequence joins TRBV5-1 and TRBJ1-1; 10 bases are shared with TRBD1. Germline CDR1 is SGHRS and CDR2 is YFSETQ. V lost 0 bases to trimming and J lost 0 bases; unmatched junction nucleotides: 11. The CDR3 spans 19 residues. The CDR3: CASSLARDRGRGMNTEAFF. CDR3 nucleotides: TGCGCCAGCAGCTTGGCCCGGGACAGGGGACGGGGTATGAACACTGAAGCTTTCTTT.

The rearrangement uses TRBV28 and TRBJ2-7; 9 bases are shared with TRBD1. The CDR3 extends over 13 amino acids. V lost 3 bases to trimming and J lost 6 bases; unmatched junction nucleotides: 3. From germline, CDR1 is MDHEN and CDR2 SYDVKM. CDR3 coding DNA: TGTGCCAGCAGTTTGAACAGGGGGCGCGAGCAGTACTTC. Translation: CASSLNRGREQYF.

This clone was detected only once. This sample includes further DNA sequences coding for the same CDR3. The V and J genes are TRBV5-6 and TRBJ2-1; D gene uncertain. The germline V and J ends were trimmed by 2 bases and 0 bases, with 6 bases remaining between them. CDR3 size: 14 residues. CDR1 and CDR2 (germline): SGHDT, YYEEEE. CDR3 nucleotides: TGTGCCAGCAGCTTAGGCGGCTCCTACAATGAGCAGTTCTTC. Translating gives CASSLGGSYNEQFF.

The genes are TRBV6-1 and TRBJ1-4, with D unclear. Trimming left V 2 bases short and J 6 bases short, with 25 bases between. The V gene's germline CDR1 is MNHNS and CDR2 SASEGT. This CDR3 has 19 residues. CDR3 sequence reads: CASSENAGFFNLGHEKLFF. For the CDR3, the DNA is TGTGCCAGCAGTGAAAATGCAGGCTTCTTTAATCTGGGCCATGAAAAACTGTTTTTT.

This clone was picked up one time. The V and J genes are TRBV29-1 and TRBJ1-1; D not certain. V was clipped by 4 bases and J by 7 bases, with 7 bases between them. The germline CDR1 and CDR2 sequences are SQVTM and ANQGSEA. This CDR3 comprises 10 residues. CDR3 nucleotide sequence: TGCAGCGTTGGGCCCCGTGAAGCTTTCTTT. Amino acids: CSVGPREAFF.

This clone was seen a few times. The chain couples TRBV6-5 to TRBJ1-5; 7 bases match TRBD1. This CDR3 contains 13 residues. J gave up 3 bases and V 6 bases, and 2 bases lay outside the gene matches. The germline CDR1 and CDR2 sequences are MNHEY and SVGAGI. The CDR3 sequence is CASSTGDNQPQHF. CDR3 DNA sequence: TGTGCCAGCAGCACAGGGGACAATCAGCCCCAGCATTTT.

This sequence joins TRBV5-1 and TRBJ1-5; 7 positions match TRBD1. V was clipped by 4 bases and J by 5 bases; unmatched bases: 9. CDR3 size: 15 residues. The V gene's germline CDR1 is SGHRS and CDR2 YFSETQ. CDR3 sequence reads: CASSPWTGVDQPQHF. CDR3 in DNA: TGCGCCAGCAGCCCCTGGACAGGCGTCGATCAGCCCCAGCATTTT. Together with reference TRBV5-1 and TRBJ1-5, the CDR3 gives the full variable domain: KAGVTQTPRYLIKTRGQQVTLSCSPISGHRSVSWYQQTPGQGLQFLFEYFSETQRNKGNFPGRFSGRQFSNSRSEMNVSTLELGDSALYLCASSPWTGVDQPQHFGDGTRLSIL.

The rearrangement joins TRBV30 to TRBJ1-5, with D maybe TRBD1 (5 bases). The CDR3 contains 13 residues. Trimming stripped 3 bases from V and 7 bases from J, with 13 bases between. Germline lookup yields CDR1 GTSNPN and CDR2 SVGIG (reference sequence). The CDR3 DNA is TGTGCCTGGAGCGCCAGGGCAGGACAGCCCCAGCATTTT. Translated: CAWSARAGQPQHF.

The rearrangement links TRBV3-1 (or the pseudogene TRBV3-2) to TRBJ1-2; D remains ambiguous. The CDR3 has 14 residues. CDR1 LGHDT and CDR2 YNNKEL come from the germline V gene (reference sequence). V was clipped by 2 bases and J by 8 bases, with 15 bases between them. CDR3 amino acids: CASSQTLRGSGYTF. The CDR3 region has the DNA TGTGCCAGCAGCCAAACGCTCCGGGGAAGCGGCTACACCTTC.

The DNA for the CDR3 is TGTGCCAGCGGAAATACAGGGGGCGTGAACACTGAAGCTTTCTTT. This encodes CASGNTGGVNTEAFF. V and J are TRBV6-6 and TRBJ1-1; 9 bases align to TRBD1. The V and J ends lost 8 bases and 0 bases, in that order; junction bases with no gene match: 7. The CDR3 runs to 15 residues. From germline, CDR1 is MNHNY and CDR2 SVGAGI (reference sequence).

This clone was seen only once. In nucleotides, the CDR3 is TGTGCCAGCAGCTTCCCCATCCATCAGACTAGCGGGTACAATGAGCAGTTCTTC. Translation gives CASSFPIHQTSGYNEQFF. The chain carries TRBV7-9 and TRBJ2-1, with TRBD2 identical over 10 bases. V lost 3 bases, J lost 4 bases, and 12 bases stayed unmatched. The CDR3 has 18 amino acids. Germline lookup yields CDR1 SEHNR and CDR2 FQNEAQ (reference sequence).

The chain recombines TRBV30 with TRBJ1-1, with 7 bases lining up with TRBD1. J was trimmed by 0 bases and V by 6 bases; bases with no gene match: 4. This CDR3 is built from 13 residues. CDR1 and CDR2 from the germline V gene are GTSNPN and SVGIG (reference sequence). The DNA for the CDR3 is TGTGCCTGTACGGGACAGATGAACACTGAAGCTTTCTTT. Translation gives CACTGQMNTEAFF.

The V gene is TRBV11-2, the J gene TRBJ1-1; weak D call: TRBD1 (6 bases). Per germline, CDR1 SGHAT and CDR2 FQNNGV. V was clipped by 1 base and J by 7 bases, with 13 bases between them. The CDR3 spans 14 residues. CDR3 sequence: CASSLGQGPGEAFF. The CDR3 DNA reads as TGTGCCAGCAGCTTAGGGCAGGGGCCCGGTGAAGCTTTCTTT.

This clone is a singleton in its sample. J is TRBJ2-1 and V is TRBV4-3; D unclear. V lost 0 bases and J lost 7, with 7 bases in between. Per germline, CDR1 LGHNA and CDR2 YSLEER. The CDR3 consists of 13 residues. CDR3 sequence (DNA): TGCGCCAGCAGCCAAGAATTACTAAATGAGCAGTTCTTC. Amino acid sequence: CASSQELLNEQFF.

The chain has TRBV7-3 and TRBJ1-2; D possibly corresponds to TRBD1 (5 bases). The germline CDR1 and CDR2 sequences are SGHTA and FQGTGA. Trimming pared 5 bases from V and 0 bases from J, leaving 10 bases between. This CDR3 has 14 residues. The CDR3 here is CASSPRDSNYGYTF. CDR3 bases: TGTGCCAGCAGCCCTCGGGACTCTAACTATGGCTACACCTTC.